Detailed here is one T cell receptor beta chain. Germline V gene data show CDR1 as SGHAT and CDR2 as FQDESV (reference sequence). The CDR3 runs to 13 residues. The V end was cut by 1 base, the J end by 7 bases, with 8 bases between. This sample is part of a study of CD8 T cells in Susac syndrome. The authors reverse transcribed about 0.5 to 1 ug RNA with random hexamers. One entry per CDR3 protein, called by TCRdb with MiXCR from the immunoSEQ multiplex PCR reads. In the table there are some 300,000 distinct CDR3 sequences, approximately 90% of which are singletons. The TCR was taken from a human donor with multiple sclerosis. This chain links TRBV11-1 with TRBJ2-4; D is ambiguous. Input material: CD8+ T cells from PBMCs. CDR3 region: CASSLEGDNIQYF. The CDR3 DNA reads TGTGCCAGCAGCTTAGAAGGAGACAACATTCAGTACTTC.